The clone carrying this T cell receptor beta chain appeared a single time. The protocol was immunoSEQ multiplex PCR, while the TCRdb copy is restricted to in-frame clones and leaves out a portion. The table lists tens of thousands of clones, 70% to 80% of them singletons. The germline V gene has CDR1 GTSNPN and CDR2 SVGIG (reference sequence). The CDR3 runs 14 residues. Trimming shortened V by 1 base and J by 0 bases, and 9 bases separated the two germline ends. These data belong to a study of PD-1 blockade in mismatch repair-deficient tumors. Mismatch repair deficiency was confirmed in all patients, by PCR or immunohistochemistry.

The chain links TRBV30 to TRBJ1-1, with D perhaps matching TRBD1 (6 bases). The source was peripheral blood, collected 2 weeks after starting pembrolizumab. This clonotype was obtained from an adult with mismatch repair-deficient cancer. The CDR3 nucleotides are TGTGCCTGGAGTGCCGGGACATTGAACACTGAAGCTTTCTTT. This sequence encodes CAWSAGTLNTEAFF.